The 6 T cell receptor beta chains below all came from one sample that was sequenced in a study of cytomegalovirus exposure and HLA in healthy donors (dated by TCRdb to between 2016 and 2019). Receptor amplification or capture employed the immunoSEQ multiplex PCR assay. For the multiplex PCR, a mixture combining 60 forward primers for TCR Vbeta segments and 13 reverse primers for TCR Jbeta segments was used. Here the immuneACCESS table is served through TCRdb, limited to in-frame sequences with V and J called. Missing clones are a known gap in these copies; in checked studies unresolved V genes cover under half, and the rest lacks a known reason. The table for this sample records about 200,000 clones. Of the sample, about 0.74% is held by the ten largest clones. The sample consisted of PBMCs. These receptor sequences come from a boy younger than 18 in good health and CMV-seronegative.

This chain links TRBV7-9 with TRBJ1-6; D is perhaps TRBD1 (6 bases). Trimming shortened V by 5 bases and J by 9 bases, and 17 bases separated the two germline ends. The CDR3 is 15 amino acids. Germline CDR1 and CDR2: SEHNR and FQNEAQ (reference sequence). CDR3 in amino acids: CASSPAQGSSSPLHF. The CDR3, as DNA: TGTGCCAGCAGCCCGGCGCAGGGGTCGTCTTCACCCCTCCACTTT.

V gene TRBV11-1 combines with J gene TRBJ2-5; possible D gene TRBD2, 5 bases. This CDR3 is built from 13 residues. With 5 bases removed from V and 5 bases from J, the gap between germline ends came to 12 bases. In germline, CDR1 is SGHAT, CDR2 FQDESV (reference sequence). CDR3 in amino acids: CASSLTRMETQYF. In nucleotides, the CDR3 is TGTGCCAGCAGCCTAACTAGGATGGAGACCCAGTACTTC.

The chain recombines TRBV9 with TRBJ2-2; 9 bases fit TRBD1. J lost 0 bases, V lost 4 bases, and 1 base had no gene match. The CDR3 contains 15 residues. Germline lookup yields CDR1 SGDLS and CDR2 YYNGEE. In nucleotides, the CDR3 is TGTGCCAGCAGCCGGGACAGGGCGAACACCGGGGAGCTGTTTTTT. Translation gives CASSRDRANTGELFF.

In regard to this clone: Other DNA sequences in this specimen translate into the identical CDR3. V is TRBV7-2 and J is TRBJ1-5; D possibly corresponds to TRBD1 (6 bases). The CDR3 totals 13 residues. Germline V lookup: CDR1 SGHTA, CDR2 FQGNSA. V was trimmed by 4 bases and J by 4 bases, leaving 8 bases between them. CDR3 sequence: CASSSGQNQPQHF. The DNA of the CDR3 is TGTGCCAGCAGCTCCGGACAGAATCAGCCCCAGCATTTT. Filled out from reference TRBV7-2 and TRBJ1-5, the complete variable domain reads GAGVSQSPSNKVTEKGKDVELRCDPISGHTALYWYRQSLGQGLEFLIYFQGNSAPDKSGLPSDRFSAERTGGSVSTLTIQRTQQEDSAVYLCASSSGQNQPQHFGDGTRLSIL.

V is TRBV11-2 and J is TRBJ1-2; tentatively, D is TRBD1 (6 bases). The CDR3 has 15 amino acids. The germline gives CDR1 SGHAT, CDR2 FQNNGV. V was pared by 4 bases and J by 8 bases, with 20 bases between. The CDR3 spells CASSSLKQGTLGYTF. The CDR3 nucleotides are TGTGCCAGCAGCTCTCTAAAACAGGGCACCCTCGGCTACACCTTC.

The gene calls are TRBV5-1 and TRBJ2-1; 10 nucleotides align to TRBD2. V shed 7 bases, J shed 4 bases, and the junction held 17 bases outside the gene matches. The CDR3 is 18 residues long. Per the germline V gene, CDR1 is SGHRS and CDR2 is YFSETQ. The CDR3 sequence is CASQEFQGASGGYNEQFF. The CDR3 bases are TGCGCCAGCCAGGAGTTTCAAGGCGCTAGCGGGGGTTACAATGAGCAGTTCTTC.